The 6 T cell receptor beta chains in this list originate from one sample, sequenced in a study of Tregs in tolerant kidney transplant recipients. Measured with immunoSEQ multiplex PCR; TCRdb has only the in-frame clones, and not every one. The sample lists 55,000 to 70,000 clones; approximately 85% were seen once. Here the sequenced sample was Tregs from blood, taken before the transplant. Source of these receptors: a human donor who received a combined kidney and bone marrow transplant.

This clone appeared once. The rearrangement uses TRBV5-1 and TRBJ2-7; weak D call: TRBD1 (5 bases). The V end lost 4 bases, the J end lost 9 bases, and 14 bases lay between the germline ends. Germline V lookup: CDR1 SGHRS, CDR2 YFSETQ. The CDR3 runs to 12 residues. The CDR3: CASSPLEGAQYF. The CDR3 DNA follows: TGCGCCAGCAGCCCTCTGGAAGGGGCGCAGTACTTC.

The chain uses TRBV7-2 and TRBJ2-4; the D gene could be TRBD1 or TRBD2 (5 bases each). The CDR3 consists of 13 residues. The germline CDR1 and CDR2 sequences are SGHTA and FQGNSA. Deletions cut 5 bases from V and 5 bases from J, with 10 bases between. CDR3 residues: CASSPGAENIQYF. CDR3 DNA: TGTGCCAGCAGCCCCGGGGCTGAAAACATTCAGTACTTC.

This rearrangement joins TRBV5-1 to TRBJ2-6; 12 nucleotides match TRBD1. Germline CDR1 is SGHRS and CDR2 is YFSETQ. The ends lost 0 bases at V and 4 bases at J; junction bases unmatched: 5. This CDR3 has 18 amino acids. CDR3 DNA sequence: TGCGCCAGCAGCTTGGTAGGGACAGGGGGCGCCGGGGCCAACGTCCTGACTTTC. Its protein is CASSLVGTGGAGANVLTF. The full variable domain, completed using reference TRBV5-1 and TRBJ2-6, is KAGVTQTPRYLIKTRGQQVTLSCSPISGHRSVSWYQQTPGQGLQFLFEYFSETQRNKGNFPGRFSGRQFSNSRSEMNVSTLELGDSALYLCASSLVGTGGAGANVLTFGAGSRLTVL.

The rearrangement uses TRBV19 and TRBJ1-1; no clear D gene. Between the trimmed V and J ends, which lost 5 bases and 11 bases, there was a span of 12 bases. The CDR3 sequence is 11 residues long. Germline V gene lookup returns CDR1 LNHDA and CDR2 SQIVND (reference sequence). The CDR3 nucleotides are TGTGCCAGTAGTCAAAGGAAGGAGGCTTTCTTT. This codes for CASSQRKEAFF.

This CDR3 is CASSFGQDPNTEAFF. The CDR3 nucleotides read TGTGCCAGCAGCTTTGGTCAGGATCCAAACACTGAAGCTTTCTTT. The chain combines TRBV5-4 with TRBJ1-1; no clear D. This CDR3 spans 15 amino acids. Trimming removed 2 bases from V and 2 bases from J, with 13 bases in between. Germline CDR1 is SGHNT and CDR2 is YYREEE (reference sequence).

The rearrangement uses TRBV6-1 and TRBJ1-5; weak D call: TRBD1 (5 bases). This CDR3 spans 15 amino acids. CDR1 is MNHNS and CDR2 is SASEGT in the germline V gene. Trimming cost V 6 bases and J 0 bases, with 12 bases left between them. The CDR3 DNA reads TGTGCCAGCAGAACTCCCGGGGGTAGCAATCAGCCCCAGCATTTT. Translation gives CASRTPGGSNQPQHF.